The rows below give T cell receptor beta chains drawn from one sample of a study of T cells in Graves' hyperthyroidism and ophthalmopathy. TCRdb called the multiplex PCR reads again in MiXCR, with one record for every CDR3 protein. The data show hundreds of thousands of distinct CDR3 sequences, approximately 15% seen once. The specimen was blood. These receptors were taken from an older woman with Graves' ophthalmopathy. CDR3s include the opening cysteine and the closing phenylalanine or tryptophan. Fields, in order: V gene, clone size, D gene, J gene, CDR3 protein, CDR3 DNA. A D gene is named only where the DNA matches it firmly. Size tells how often a clone was seen (once, few, many) or the class of an expanded clone, and some rows leave it out.

TRBV14	NA	NA	TRBJ1-4	CASSQEAGFTEKLFF	TGTGCCAGCAGCCAAGAGGCAGGCTTTACTGAAAAACTGTTTTTT
TRBV7-2	many	TRBD2	TRBJ2-3	CASSLVGTSGGLDTQYF	TGTGCCAGCAGCTTAGTTGGTACTAGCGGGGGGCTAGATACGCAGTATTTT
TRBV27	many	TRBD1	TRBJ2-7	CASSPRQGGEQYF	TGTGCCAGCAGTCCCAGACAGGGTGGCGAGCAGTACTTC
TRBV3-1	NA	NA	TRBJ1-6	CASSPPGTINSPLHF	TGTGCCAGCAGCCCACCCGGGACGATAAATTCACCCCTCCACTTT
TRBV25-1	many	TRBD1	TRBJ1-1	CASSEFDRENTEAFF	TGTGCCAGCAGTGAATTCGACAGGGAGAACACTGAAGCTTTCTTT
TRBV5-1	NA	NA	TRBJ1-1	CASSKDSPTEAFF	TGCGCCAGCAGCAAGGACAGCCCCACTGAAGCTTTCTTT
TRBV6-2/TRBV6-3	NA	NA	TRBJ2-3	CASSYLYRPTDTQYF	TGTGCCAGCAGTTACCTGTACAGGCCCACAGATACGCAGTATTTT
TRBV6-1	NA	TRBD1	TRBJ1-5	CASSYYSGQGNQPQHF	TGTGCCAGCAGTTATTATTCGGGACAGGGGAATCAGCCCCAGCATTTT
TRBV20-1	few	NA	TRBJ2-3	CSARDLFRQGLNTDTQYF	TGCAGTGCTAGAGATCTGTTTCGACAGGGACTAAACACAGATACGCAGTATTTT
TRBV29-1	NA	TRBD2	TRBJ2-1	CSVTSSGLAENNEQFF	TGCAGCGTGACCTCTTCGGGACTAGCGGAGAACAATGAGCAGTTCTTC
TRBV5-1	many	TRBD1	TRBJ2-7	CASRPDRGLHEQYF	TGCGCCAGCAGACCGGACAGGGGGCTCCACGAGCAGTACTTC
TRBV5-5	many	NA	TRBJ2-2	CASSLGGIGGELFF	TGTGCCAGCAGCCTAGGGGGGATCGGCGGGGAGCTGTTTTTT
TRBV9	many	NA	TRBJ2-3	CASSVSTDTQYF	TGTGCCAGCAGCGTCAGCACAGATACGCAGTATTTT
TRBV20-1	many	TRBD1	TRBJ1-1	CSASRGGGDSEAFF	TGCAGTGCTTCCCGAGGGGGCGGTGATTCTGAAGCTTTCTTT
TRBV20-1	many	NA	TRBJ2-3	CSARDRASEGTDTQYF	TGCAGTGCTAGAGATAGGGCTAGCGAAGGGACAGATACGCAGTATTTT
TRBV11-2	NA	NA	TRBJ2-1	CASSYTYYNEQFF	TGTGCCAGCAGTTACACTTACTACAATGAGCAGTTCTTC
TRBV11-2	many	TRBD2	TRBJ2-7	CASSLTSVYTYEQYF	TGTGCCAGCAGCTTAACTAGCGTATACACCTACGAGCAGTACTTC
TRBV7-2	many	NA	TRBJ2-5	CASRRGGVQETQYF	TGTGCCAGCCGTCGAGGGGGAGTACAAGAGACCCAGTACTTC
TRBV6-1	many	TRBD1	TRBJ1-2	CASRQGQAYYGYTF	TGTGCCAGCAGACAAGGACAGGCATACTATGGCTACACCTTC
TRBV7-2	NA	NA	TRBJ2-1	CASSFFDEQFF	TGTGCCAGCAGCTTCTTTGATGAGCAGTTCTTC
TRBV3-1	many	NA	TRBJ2-2	CASSQDIWGDGELFF	TGTGCCAGCAGCCAAGATATATGGGGGGACGGGGAGCTGTTTTTT
TRBV7-9	few	TRBD1	TRBJ1-2	CASSETGADGYTF	TGTGCCAGCAGCGAGACAGGGGCGGATGGCTACACCTTC
TRBV20-1	NA	NA	TRBJ2-2	CSAHLGQGYEQYFGPVTGELFF	NA
TRBV9	NA	NA	TRBJ1-5	CASSVGYTTSNQPQHF	TGTGCCAGCAGCGTAGGATACACTACTAGCAATCAGCCCCAGCATTTT
TRBV7-2	many	NA	TRBJ2-7	CASSFSRVISYEQYF	TGTGCCAGCAGCTTCTCCAGGGTGATCTCCTACGAGCAGTACTTC
TRBV20-1	few	NA	TRBJ1-1	CSARKGPKWQNTEAFF	TGCAGTGCTAGAAAAGGGCCCAAGTGGCAAAACACTGAAGCTTTCTTT
TRBV5-6	few	NA	TRBJ1-5	CASSKTDLNQPQHF	TGTGCCAGCAGCAAGACAGACCTCAATCAGCCCCAGCATTTT
TRBV5-1	many	NA	TRBJ1-1	CASSLAAGSTEAFF	TGCGCCAGCAGCTTGGCCGCAGGGTCCACTGAAGCTTTCTTT
TRBV6-1	many	NA	TRBJ1-6	CASSEAGGIYNSPLHF	TGTGCCAGCAGTGAAGCGGGGGGTATCTATAATTCACCCCTCCACTTT
TRBV5-6	NA	TRBD1	TRBJ1-5	CASSLMQGDNQPQHF	TGTGCCAGCAGCTTGATGCAGGGGGACAATCAGCCCCAGCATTTT
TRBV6-2/TRBV6-3	few	NA	TRBJ1-6	CASSYASNYNSPLHF	TGTGCCAGCAGTTACGCCAGCAACTATAATTCACCCCTCCACTTT
TRBV11-2	NA	NA	TRBJ1-1	CASSAQGSTEAFF	TGTGCCAGCAGTGCGCAGGGGAGCACTGAAGCTTTCTTT
TRBV7-2	NA	TRBD2	TRBJ2-7	CASSFSGTSGPLSEQYF	TGTGCCAGCAGCTTTTCCGGGACTAGCGGGCCCTTGTCCGAGCAGTACTTC
TRBV20-1	NA	TRBD2	TRBJ2-1	CSASQLGGNEQFF	TGCAGTGCTAGTCAGCTGGGAGGGAATGAGCAGTTCTTC
TRBV5-1	many	NA	TRBJ1-1	CASSWQGGTEAFF	TGCGCCAGCAGTTGGCAGGGAGGGACTGAAGCTTTCTTT
TRBV7-9	many	NA	TRBJ1-2	CASSPTEDYGYTF	TGTGCCAGCAGCCCGACAGAGGACTATGGCTACACCTTC
TRBV11-2	NA	TRBD2	TRBJ2-3	CASSLKTSGSPTDTQYF	TGTGCCAGCAGCTTGAAGACTAGCGGGAGTCCCACAGATACGCAGTATTTT
TRBV7-3	few	NA	TRBJ2-3	CASSPRTYGGDTQYF	TGTGCCAGCAGCCCCCGGACTTATGGGGGAGATACGCAGTATTTT
TRBV27	many	NA	TRBJ2-7	CASSSWTHSYEQYF	TGTGCCAGCAGTTCCTGGACGCATTCCTACGAGCAGTACTTC
TRBV25-1	many	TRBD1	TRBJ1-3	CASSDGFTTGGDDGNTIYF	TGTGCCAGCAGTGATGGATTTACGACAGGGGGCGATGATGGAAACACCATATATTTT
TRBV2	many	TRBD1	TRBJ1-5	CASSGEGARFQPQHF	TGTGCCAGCAGTGGGGAGGGGGCGAGATTTCAGCCCCAGCATTTT
TRBV5-1	many	TRBD1	TRBJ1-4	CASSPGQGASNEKLFF	TGCGCCAGCAGCCCTGGACAGGGGGCAAGTAATGAAAAACTGTTTTTT
TRBV20-1	many	NA	TRBJ1-2	CSAEWGAYGYTF	TGCAGTGCAGAGTGGGGGGCCTATGGCTACACCTTC
TRBV5-6	NA	NA	TRBJ2-7	CASRDGSSYEQYF	TGTGCCAGCAGGGACGGTAGCTCCTACGAGCAGTACTTC
TRBV5-1	NA	NA	TRBJ2-5	CASLRNPTGNAQETQYF	TGCGCCTCCTTACGAAACCCGACAGGTAACGCACAAGAGACCCAGTACTTC
TRBV12-3/TRBV12-4	many	TRBD2	TRBJ2-5	CASSFGGGQETQYF	TGTGCCAGCAGTTTTGGGGGGGGCCAAGAGACCCAGTACTTC
TRBV7-9	many	NA	TRBJ2-3	CASSLHTDTQYF	TGTGCCAGCAGCTTACACACAGATACGCAGTATTTT
TRBV2	many	TRBD1	TRBJ1-1	CASSETGKVWRTEAFF	TGTGCCAGCAGTGAGACAGGGAAAGTTTGGAGGACTGAAGCTTTCTTT
TRBV7-2	NA	TRBD2	TRBJ2-1	CASSSRLAGDGDEQFF	TGTGCCAGCAGTTCCCGACTAGCGGGAGACGGGGATGAGCAGTTCTTC
TRBV29-1	NA	NA	TRBJ1-1	CSVDSGDTEAFF	TGCAGCGTTGACTCAGGGGACACTGAAGCTTTCTTT
TRBV7-7	NA	NA	TRBJ1-1	CASSLGKNTESFF	TGTGCTAGCAGTTTGGGGAAGAACACTGAATCTTTCTTT